This TCR beta chain was sequenced for a study of beta chain features in type 1 diabetes. A few counts support this clone. The sequenced template was cDNA made from the entire isolated RNA. The assay was immunoSEQ multiplex PCR, and TCRdb's table has in-frame clones only and misses some. The sample holds approximately 200,000 clones; 9% to 10% are singletons and the top ten take about 0.037%. This CDR3 comprises 13 residues. Per germline, CDR1 LNHDA and CDR2 SQIVND (reference sequence). V lost 4 bases and J 1 base, leaving 7 bases between the germline ends. Sample: naive CD4+ T cells from blood. The J gene is TRBJ1-1, the V gene TRBV19; no clear D. The TCR originated in a woman younger than 30 in good health. Written as DNA, the CDR3 is TGTGCCAGTAGTACCCCTTGGAACACTGAAGCTTTCTTT. Its protein product is CASSTPWNTEAFF.